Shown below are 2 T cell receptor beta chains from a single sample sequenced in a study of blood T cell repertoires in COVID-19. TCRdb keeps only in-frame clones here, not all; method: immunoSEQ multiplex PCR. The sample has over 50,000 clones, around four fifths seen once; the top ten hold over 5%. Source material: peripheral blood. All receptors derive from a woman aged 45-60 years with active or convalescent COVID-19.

The CDR3 protein is CATSDGLTSGRGETQYF. The CDR3 nucleotides read TGTGCCACCAGTGATGGACTCACTAGCGGGAGGGGGGAGACCCAGTACTTC. The V and J genes are TRBV24-1 and TRBJ2-5; 13 bases agree with TRBD2. Trimming at V came to 3 bases and at J to 5 bases, leaving 8 bases not matched to a gene. CDR3 length: 17 residues. From germline, CDR1 is KGHDR and CDR2 SFDVKD.

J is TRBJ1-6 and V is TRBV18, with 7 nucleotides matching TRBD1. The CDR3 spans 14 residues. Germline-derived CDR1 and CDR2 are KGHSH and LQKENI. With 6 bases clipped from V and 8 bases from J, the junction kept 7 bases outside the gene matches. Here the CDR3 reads CASSPSGTDSPLHF. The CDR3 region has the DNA TGTGCCAGCTCTCCATCCGGGACAGATTCACCCCTCCACTTT.